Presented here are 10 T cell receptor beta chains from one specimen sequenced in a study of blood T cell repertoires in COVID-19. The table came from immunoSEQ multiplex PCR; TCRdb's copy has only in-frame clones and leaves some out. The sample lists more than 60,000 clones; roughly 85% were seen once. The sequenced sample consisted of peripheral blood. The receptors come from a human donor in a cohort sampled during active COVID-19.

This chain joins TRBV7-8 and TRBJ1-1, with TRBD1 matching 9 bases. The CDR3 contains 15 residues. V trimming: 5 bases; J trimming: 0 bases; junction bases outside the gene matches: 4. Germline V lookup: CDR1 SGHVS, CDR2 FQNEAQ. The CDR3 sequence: CASSKQGALNTEAFF. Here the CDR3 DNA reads TGTGCCAGCAGCAAACAGGGGGCTTTGAACACTGAAGCTTTCTTT.

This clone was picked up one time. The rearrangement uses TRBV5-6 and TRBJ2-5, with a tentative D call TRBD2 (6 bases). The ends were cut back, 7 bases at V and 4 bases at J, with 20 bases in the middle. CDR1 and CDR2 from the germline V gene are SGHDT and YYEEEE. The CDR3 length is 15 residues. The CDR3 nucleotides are TGTGCCAGCGGGCGACGGACTATGGGCCGAGAGACCCAGTACTTC. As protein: CASGRRTMGRETQYF.

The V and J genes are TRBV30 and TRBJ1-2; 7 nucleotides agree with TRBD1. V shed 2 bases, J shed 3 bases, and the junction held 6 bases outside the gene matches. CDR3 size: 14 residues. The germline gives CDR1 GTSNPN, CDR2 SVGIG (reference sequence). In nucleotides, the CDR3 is TGTGCCTGGAGTAGGGAACAGGGGCACTATGGCTACACCTTC. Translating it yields CAWSREQGHYGYTF. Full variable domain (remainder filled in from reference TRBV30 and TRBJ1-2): SQTIHQWPATLVQPVGSPLSLECTVEGTSNPNLYWYRQAAGRGLQLLFYSVGIGQISSEVPQNLSASRPQDRQFILSSKKLLLSDSGFYLCAWSREQGHYGYTFGSGTRLTVV.

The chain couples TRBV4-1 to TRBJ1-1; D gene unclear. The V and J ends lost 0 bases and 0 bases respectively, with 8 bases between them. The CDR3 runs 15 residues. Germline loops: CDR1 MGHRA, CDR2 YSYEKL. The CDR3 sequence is CASSQDLTVNTEAFF. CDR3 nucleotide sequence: TGCGCCAGCAGCCAAGATTTAACGGTGAACACTGAAGCTTTCTTT.

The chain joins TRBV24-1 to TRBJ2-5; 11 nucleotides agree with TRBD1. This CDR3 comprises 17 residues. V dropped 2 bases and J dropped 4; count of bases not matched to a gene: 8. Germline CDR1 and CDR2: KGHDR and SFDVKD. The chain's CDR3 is CATSDSGQGGNSETQYF. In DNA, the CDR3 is TGTGCCACCAGTGATTCGGGACAGGGGGGAAATTCAGAGACCCAGTACTTC.

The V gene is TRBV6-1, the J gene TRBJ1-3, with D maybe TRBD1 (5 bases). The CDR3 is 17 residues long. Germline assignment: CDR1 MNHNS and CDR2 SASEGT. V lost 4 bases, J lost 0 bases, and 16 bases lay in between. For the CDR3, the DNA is TGTGCCAGCAGTGCAATGCGACAGCGTGCCTCTGGAAACACCATATATTTT. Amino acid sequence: CASSAMRQRASGNTIYF.

CDR3 loop: CASSPPTRGSGTIYF. As DNA, the CDR3 is TGTGCCAGCTCACCACCTACCAGGGGCTCGGGCACCATATATTTT. This chain connects TRBV18 to TRBJ1-3, with D maybe TRBD1 (6 bases). In germline, CDR1 is KGHSH, CDR2 LQKENI. The CDR3 consists of 15 residues. Trimming pared 0 bases from V and 9 bases from J, leaving 15 bases between.

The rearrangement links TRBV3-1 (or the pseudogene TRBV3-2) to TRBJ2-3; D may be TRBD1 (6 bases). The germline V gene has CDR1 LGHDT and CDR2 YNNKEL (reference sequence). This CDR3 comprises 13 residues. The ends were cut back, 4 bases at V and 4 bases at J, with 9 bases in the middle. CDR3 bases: TGTGCCAGCAGCCTGGGGGCTGCAGATACGCAGTATTTT. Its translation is CASSLGAADTQYF.

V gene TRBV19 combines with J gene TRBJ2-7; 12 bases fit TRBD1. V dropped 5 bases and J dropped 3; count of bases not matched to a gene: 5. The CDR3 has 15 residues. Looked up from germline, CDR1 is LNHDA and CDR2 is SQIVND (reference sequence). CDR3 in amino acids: CASSFRDRGLYEQYF. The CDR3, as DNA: TGTGCCAGTAGTTTCCGGGACAGGGGGCTCTACGAGCAGTACTTC.

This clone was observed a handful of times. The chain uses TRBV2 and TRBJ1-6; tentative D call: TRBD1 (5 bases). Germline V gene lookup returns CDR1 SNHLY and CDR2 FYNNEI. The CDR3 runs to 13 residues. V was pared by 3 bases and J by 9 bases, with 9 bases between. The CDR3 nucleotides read TGTGCCAGCAGTGATGTGGGACTTTCACCCCTCCACTTT. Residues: CASSDVGLSPLHF.